What follows describes a single T cell receptor beta chain. Its antigen remains unidentified. The entry originates in a study of T cell responses to AZD1222 COVID-19 vaccine. The V gene's germline CDR1 is MNHEY and CDR2 SVGAGI. The CDR3 loop spans 14 amino acids. The germline V and J ends were trimmed by 2 bases and 4 bases, with 11 bases remaining between them. Assay: immunoSEQ multiplex PCR; the TCRdb copy retains only in-frame clones and omits some. The sample contains 95,000 to 100,000 clones, 90% of which appear only once. Notes on the study in general: Two AZD1222 doses significantly raised spike-specific TCR breadth and depth over controls. Baseline serology detected seropositivity in only five or six AZD1222 recipients.

The source material was peripheral blood, sampled on day 0 of AZD1222 vaccination. The rearrangement links TRBV6-5 to TRBJ1-2; D is possibly TRBD1 (5 bases). The receptor's source is an adult in good health. The CDR3 bases are TGTGCCAGCAGTTACAGGGGAACAACCTATGGCTACACCTTC. Protein: CASSYRGTTYGYTF.